These 30 T cell receptor beta chains came from one sample sequenced in a study of blood T cell repertoires in COVID-19. Profiling relied on immunoSEQ multiplex PCR, and the TCRdb table lists in-frame clones only, not all of them. The sample includes approximately 25,000 clones, over 60% of them seen just once. The specimen was peripheral blood. The origin of the receptors is a woman older than 75 with acute or convalescent COVID-19.

This rearrangement joins TRBV5-4 to TRBJ1-1; D gene ambiguous. The CDR3 runs to 12 residues. Trimming took off 4 bases at V and 0 bases at J, with 4 bases between the two ends. CDR1 and CDR2 (germline): SGHNT, YYREEE (reference sequence). CDR3 residues: CASSHMNTEAFF. The CDR3 DNA reads as TGTGCCAGCAGCCACATGAACACTGAAGCTTTCTTT.

The chain employs TRBV6-5 and TRBJ1-1, with D possibly matching TRBD1 (6 bases). Germline CDR1 is MNHEY and CDR2 is SVGAGI. The CDR3 sequence is 14 residues long. Between the trimmed V and J ends, which lost 7 bases and 3 bases, there was a span of 15 bases. In DNA, the CDR3 is TGTGCCAGCAAACAGGGAGTAGGGTACACTGAAGCTTTCTTT. Amino acid sequence: CASKQGVGYTEAFF.

This chain connects TRBV6-5 to TRBJ2-7; TRBD2 agrees at 15 bases. Per germline, CDR1 MNHEY and CDR2 SVGAGI. Trimming at V came to 2 bases and at J to 4 bases, leaving 3 bases not matched to a gene. The CDR3 sequence is 16 residues long. CDR3 loop: CASSYRTSGRGYEQYF. CDR3 nucleotide sequence: TGTGCCAGCAGTTACCGGACTAGCGGGAGGGGATACGAGCAGTACTTC.

This clone was observed a few times. J is TRBJ1-5 and V is TRBV7-9; the D is unclear. The CDR3 consists of 12 residues. Trimming shortened V by 8 bases and J by 6 bases, and 11 bases separated the two germline ends. CDR1 and CDR2 (germline): SEHNR, FQNEAQ (reference sequence). This chain's CDR3 is CASDNTSQPQHF. CDR3 nucleotide sequence: TGTGCCAGCGACAACACCAGTCAGCCCCAGCATTTT.

This rearrangement joins TRBV27 to TRBJ2-1; 14 bases align to TRBD2. The CDR3 is made up of 14 amino acids. With V trimmed by 5 bases and J by 10 bases, 4 bases remained unmatched. CDR1 MNHEY and CDR2 SMNVEV come from the germline V gene (reference sequence). The CDR3 DNA reads TGTGCCAGCAGTATGGGACTAGCGGGGGACGAGCAGTTCTTC. It yields the protein CASSMGLAGDEQFF.

The J gene is TRBJ2-1, the V gene TRBV7-3; tentatively, D is TRBD1 (7 bases). The ends were cut back, 1 base at V and 6 bases at J, with 25 bases in the middle. Germline loops: CDR1 SGHTA, CDR2 FQGTGA. The CDR3 is 19 residues long. The CDR3 loop reads CASSLRPRQGEEEGNEQFF. DNA of the CDR3: TGTGCCAGCAGCTTAAGGCCCCGACAGGGAGAGGAGGAGGGCAATGAGCAGTTCTTC.

V gene TRBV7-2 combines with J gene TRBJ1-1; D may be TRBD1 (6 bases). Germline CDR1 and CDR2: SGHTA and FQGNSA. The CDR3 is made up of 15 amino acids. V lost 1 base, J lost 4 bases, and 13 bases lay in between. CDR3 amino acids: CASSLDPGHFTEAFF. The CDR3 coding sequence is TGTGCCAGCAGCTTAGATCCGGGACACTTCACTGAAGCTTTCTTT.

This clone was detected once. The genes are TRBV7-9 and TRBJ1-4; D perhaps matches TRBD1 (6 bases). Trimming took 0 bases from V and 8 from J, leaving 10 bases between them. Germline V gives CDR1 SEHNR, CDR2 FQNEAQ (reference sequence). This CDR3 spans 14 amino acids. As DNA, the CDR3 is TGTGCCAGCAGCTTAGCGGGGGCGCGGGAAAAACTGTTTTTT. Protein product: CASSLAGAREKLFF.

The chain carries TRBV7-2 and TRBJ2-5; 12 bases match TRBD2. This CDR3 contains 15 residues. The V segment lost 1 base and the J segment 3 bases; nucleotides outside the gene matches: 0. CDR1 is SGHTA, CDR2 FQGNSA, per germline. The CDR3 is CASSLGLAGEETQYF. In DNA, the CDR3 is TGTGCCAGCAGCTTAGGACTAGCGGGAGAAGAGACCCAGTACTTC.

The gene calls are TRBV7-2 and TRBJ2-7, with 10 bases that match TRBD2. The CDR3 is made up of 15 amino acids. CDR1 is SGHTA and CDR2 is FQGNSA in the germline V gene. V trimming: 5 bases; J trimming: 0 bases; junction bases outside the gene matches: 4. The CDR3: CASSEAGGSSYEQYF. CDR3 sequence (DNA): TGTGCCAGCAGCGAAGCGGGGGGGAGCTCCTACGAGCAGTACTTC.

V is TRBV30 and J is TRBJ1-2, with a weak D call TRBD1 (5 bases). The CDR3 runs to 12 residues. V was clipped by 4 bases and J by 8 bases, with 14 bases between them. Germline loops: CDR1 GTSNPN, CDR2 SVGIG (reference sequence). The CDR3 nucleotides are TGTGCCTGGAATCCTAGGGGCTCCGGCTACACCTTC. Encoded protein: CAWNPRGSGYTF.

The DNA for the CDR3 is TGTGCCAGCAGCCTCGGACTAGCGGGACACAATGAGCAGTTCTTC. Protein sequence: CASSLGLAGHNEQFF. The chain couples TRBV11-2 to TRBJ2-1, with TRBD2 identical over 12 bases. This CDR3 spans 15 amino acids. CDR1 SGHAT and CDR2 FQNNGV come from the germline V gene. The V gene end was trimmed by 5 bases and the J gene end by 5 bases; junction bases not matched to a gene: 4.

V usage is TRBV18 and J usage is TRBJ2-1; D perhaps matches TRBD2 (5 bases). Trimming cost V 6 bases and J 7 bases, with 7 bases left between them. The CDR3 contains 11 residues. Germline CDR1 and CDR2: KGHSH and LQKENI. The CDR3 reads CASSPGNEQFF. The CDR3 coding sequence is TGTGCCAGCTCCCCGGGAAATGAGCAGTTCTTC.

This clone was counted only a few times. This chain connects TRBV9 to TRBJ2-7; a possible D gene is TRBD1 (5 bases). V lost 0 bases and J lost 5, with 12 bases in between. Per the germline V gene, CDR1 is SGDLS and CDR2 is YYNGEE. The CDR3 is 14 amino acids. CDR3 region: CASSVGGRGDEQYF. DNA for the CDR3: TGTGCCAGCAGCGTAGGGGGTAGGGGCGACGAGCAGTACTTC.

Turning to this clone: One end of the junction does not line up with germline, which may come from a read error. The chain employs TRBV11-2 and TRBJ1-1, with unresolved D. Germline-derived CDR1 and CDR2 are SGHAT and FQNNGV. The CDR3 totals 10 residues. In nucleotides, the CDR3 is TGTGCCAGCAGCTTAGCTGAGGCTTTCTTT. As protein: CASSLAEAFF.

V usage is TRBV28 and J usage is TRBJ2-6; maybe TRBD1 (6 bases). CDR1 and CDR2 (germline): MDHEN, SYDVKM. V gave up 7 bases and J gave up 0 bases, with 10 bases separating them. CDR3 length equals 15 residues. The CDR3, as DNA: TGTGCCAGCAAAGGGGGATCCTCTGGGGCCAACGTCCTGACTTTC. This translates into CASKGGSSGANVLTF.

This clone has only one observation. Written as DNA, the CDR3 is TGTGCCAGCAGCAAAGGACAGGGAGACTTCGCCTACGAGCAGTACTTC. The encoded protein is CASSKGQGDFAYEQYF. The chain recombines TRBV21-1 with TRBJ2-7; TRBD1 is taken as the D call from the table, unchecked against the DNA. TRBV21-1 is shown as a pseudogene. This CDR3 spans 16 amino acids.

V gene TRBV18 combines with J gene TRBJ2-5, with 13 bases fitting TRBD2. Germline assignment: CDR1 KGHSH and CDR2 LQKENI. V lost 0 bases, J lost 5 bases, and 9 bases stayed unmatched. The CDR3 loop spans 18 amino acids. The CDR3 DNA reads TGTGCCAGCTCACCACCGAGACTAGCGGGGGGCCGGACGGAGACCCAGTACTTC. Translating gives CASSPPRLAGGRTETQYF.

The V call is TRBV5-4, the J call TRBJ2-7; 12 bases match TRBD1. CDR3 size: 15 residues. The germline gives CDR1 SGHNT, CDR2 YYREEE (reference sequence). V was pared by 0 bases and J by 7 bases, with 5 bases of the junction left unmatched. CDR3 loop: CASSLGGTGGREQYF. CDR3 sequence (DNA): TGTGCCAGCAGCTTGGGGGGGACAGGGGGCAGGGAGCAGTACTTC.

The chain joins TRBV6-5 to TRBJ1-5; D may be TRBD1 (5 bases). CDR1 and CDR2 (germline): MNHEY, SVGAGI. The CDR3 is 15 residues long. V lost 5 bases to trimming and J lost 7 bases, with 18 bases between them. CDR3 nucleotides: TGTGCCAGCAGTAGTCGCTCGGGGGGGGACCAGCCCCAGCATTTT. Translation gives CASSSRSGGDQPQHF.

The rearrangement uses TRBV5-1 and TRBJ1-5; TRBD1 agrees at 10 bases. Looked up from germline, CDR1 is SGHRS and CDR2 is YFSETQ. Trimming cost V 9 bases and J 6 bases; bases outside gene matches: 18. The CDR3 is made up of 17 amino acids. DNA of the CDR3: TGCGCCACCCACGCACAAAAAGGGACAGGGGTTTGTCAGCCCCAGCATTTT. It is translated as CATHAQKGTGVCQPQHF. The entire variable domain, with the rest obtained from reference TRBV5-1 and TRBJ1-5, is as follows: KAGVTQTPRYLIKTRGQQVTLSCSPISGHRSVSWYQQTPGQGLQFLFEYFSETQRNKGNFPGRFSGRQFSNSRSEMNVSTLELGDSALYLCATHAQKGTGVCQPQHFGDGTRLSIL.

This clone was seen more than once but under ten times. The V gene is TRBV2, the J gene TRBJ2-3, with D perhaps matching TRBD1 (6 bases). The CDR3 has 14 amino acids. Looked up from germline, CDR1 is SNHLY and CDR2 is FYNNEI. Trimming took 5 bases from V and 1 from J, leaving 10 bases between them. CDR3: CASSLQGGTDTQYF. CDR3 nucleotides: TGTGCCAGCAGTCTACAGGGAGGCACAGATACGCAGTATTTT.

V gene TRBV7-9 combines with J gene TRBJ1-5, with D possibly TRBD1 on 5 matching bases. CDR3 length equals 13 residues. Trimming took off 1 base at V and 4 bases at J, with 5 bases between the two ends. From germline, CDR1 is SEHNR and CDR2 FQNEAQ (reference sequence). This CDR3 reads CASSLGTNQPQHF. The CDR3 DNA reads as TGTGCCAGCAGCTTAGGGACAAATCAGCCCCAGCATTTT. The variable domain in full, completed from reference TRBV7-9 and TRBJ1-5, reads DTGVSQNPRHKITKRGQNVTFRCDPISEHNRLYWYRQTLGQGPEFLTYFQNEAQLEKSRLLSDRFSAERPKGSFSTLEIQRTEQGDSAMYLCASSLGTNQPQHFGDGTRLSIL.

The chain has TRBV7-9 and TRBJ2-4, with TRBD1 matching over 10 bases. The J segment lost 6 bases and the V segment lost 5 bases, leaving 7 bases of the junction unmatched. This CDR3 comprises 15 residues. Germline V gene data show CDR1 as SEHNR and CDR2 as FQNEAQ (reference sequence). The CDR3 spells CASSPLGQGGNIQYF. DNA for the CDR3: TGTGCCAGCAGCCCACTAGGACAGGGGGGAAACATTCAGTACTTC. Drawing the rest from reference TRBV7-9 and TRBJ2-4, the complete variable domain is DTGVSQNPRHKITKRGQNVTFRCDPISEHNRLYWYRQTLGQGPEFLTYFQNEAQLEKSRLLSDRFSAERPKGSFSTLEIQRTEQGDSAMYLCASSPLGQGGNIQYFGAGTRLSVL.

The chain joins TRBV7-9 to TRBJ2-3; tentative D call: TRBD2 (6 bases). Germline CDR1 SEHNR, CDR2 FQNEAQ (reference sequence). This CDR3 has 16 amino acids. V was clipped by 3 bases and J by 4 bases, with 17 bases between them. CDR3 amino acids: CASSFRLGGWADTQYF. The CDR3 DNA sequence: TGTGCCAGCAGCTTTCGTTTGGGGGGATGGGCAGATACGCAGTATTTT.

This clone occurred many times. The rearrangement uses TRBV27 and TRBJ1-2, with D possibly TRBD1 on 6 matching bases. With 1 base removed from V and 3 bases from J, the gap between germline ends came to 12 bases. Germline lookup yields CDR1 MNHEY and CDR2 SMNVEV (reference sequence). CDR3 length: 15 residues. The CDR3 DNA follows: TGTGCCAGCAGTTTATTTGGGGGCGCGGACTATGGCTACACCTTC. It specifies CASSLFGGADYGYTF.

CDR3 nucleotides: TGTGCCAGCAGTCCCAGACTAGCGAGCAATGAGCAGTTCTTC. This encodes CASSPRLASNEQFF. The J gene is TRBJ2-1, the V gene TRBV2; TRBD2 matches at 8 bases. J was trimmed by 6 bases and V by 5 bases; bases with no gene match: 6. Germline V gene data show CDR1 as SNHLY and CDR2 as FYNNEI. The CDR3 runs 14 residues.

The chain joins TRBV9 to TRBJ1-1; TRBD1 matches 8 bases. The ends lost 2 bases at V and 1 base at J; junction bases unmatched: 4. The germline gives CDR1 SGDLS, CDR2 YYNGEE. The CDR3 consists of 15 residues. CDR3 DNA: TGTGCCAGCAGCGTGACAGGGGAACCGAACACTGAAGCTTTCTTT. Amino acid sequence: CASSVTGEPNTEAFF.

The chain employs TRBV29-1 and TRBJ2-1, with D uncertain. Germline CDR1 and CDR2: SQVTM and ANQGSEA. This CDR3 region has 14 residues. V was trimmed by 2 bases and J by 6 bases, leaving 14 bases between them. DNA for the CDR3: TGCAGCGTTGAAAATGATATAGTAGTCAATGAGCAGTTCTTC. Protein: CSVENDIVVNEQFF.

This sequence joins TRBV6-5 and TRBJ1-2; D is possibly TRBD1 (6 bases). The germline V and J ends were trimmed by 10 bases and 2 bases, with 8 bases remaining between them. From germline, CDR1 is MNHEY and CDR2 SVGAGI. CDR3 length equals 11 residues. CDR3 sequence reads: CATQGNYGYTF. CDR3 nucleotides: TGTGCCACTCAGGGGAACTATGGCTACACCTTC.